Shown below are 20 T cell receptor beta chains from a single sample sequenced in a study of vaccination effects on CD4 cells after COVID-19. Viral peptide pools were used in the ViraFEST assay to expand antigen-specific CD4+ T cells, and sequencing came afterward. Isolating CD4+ T cells followed about 11 days of culture. Nobody among the vaccine recipients had prior SARS-CoV-2 infection (nucleocapsid antibodies were negative). Their specific antigens are unknown. Sequencing used immunoSEQ multiplex PCR; TCRdb keeps in-frame clones, though not all of them. Of some 68,000 clones listed, about 65% are singletons. The specimen was CD4+ T cells from PBMCs cultured with HCoV-OC43 spike peptides, collected before COVID-19 vaccination. Subset of the sample: HCoV-OC43 spike overlapping peptide pool stimulation. Receptor source: a human donor who received a COVID-19 vaccine.

V gene TRBV20-1 combines with J gene TRBJ2-1, with 8 positions matching TRBD2. CDR3 length equals 11 residues. V lost 8 bases to trimming and J lost 7 bases; unmatched junction nucleotides: 4. Per the germline V gene, CDR1 is DFQATT and CDR2 is SNEGSKA (reference sequence). The CDR3 loop reads CSQRGRNEQFF. The CDR3 DNA reads TGCAGTCAGCGGGGGCGTAATGAGCAGTTCTTC.

This CDR3 reads CATSPGDYGYTF. In DNA, the CDR3 is TGTGCCACCAGTCCAGGGGACTATGGCTACACCTTC. The chain links TRBV15 to TRBJ1-2, with D possibly matching TRBD1 (6 bases). Germline V gene sequence: CDR1 LNHNV, CDR2 YYDKDF (reference sequence). This CDR3 has 12 residues. V dropped 6 bases and J dropped 3 bases, with 8 bases sitting between them. The full variable domain, rest sourced from reference TRBV15 and TRBJ1-2, is DAMVIQNPRYQVTQFGKPVTLSCSQTLNHNVMYWYQQKSSQAPKLLFHYYDKDFNNEADTPDNFQSRRPNTSFCFLDIRSPGLGDTAMYLCATSPGDYGYTFGSGTRLTVV.

The chain is built from TRBV24-1 and TRBJ1-5, with D tentatively TRBD1 (5 bases). Germline lookup yields CDR1 KGHDR and CDR2 SFDVKD. The CDR3 sequence is 14 residues long. Trimming took off 4 bases at V and 3 bases at J, with 9 bases between the two ends. CDR3 nucleotide sequence: TGTGCCACCAGTGACAGACAGCTCAATCAGCCCCAGCATTTT. As protein: CATSDRQLNQPQHF.

This clone came up once. The V gene is TRBV18, the J gene TRBJ2-7, with TRBD2 identical over 8 bases. V was pared by 5 bases and J by 6 bases, with 6 bases of the junction left unmatched. The CDR3 extends over 13 amino acids. Germline CDR1 reads KGHSH; CDR2 reads LQKENI. Here the CDR3 reads CASSSGGFGEQYV. The CDR3, as DNA: TGTGCCAGCTCATCGGGGGGGTTCGGCGAGCAGTACGTC.

V is TRBV7-2 and J is TRBJ1-4, with 8 nucleotides matching TRBD1. The length of the CDR3 is 16 residues. CDR1 and CDR2 from the germline V gene are SGHTA and FQGNSA. After removal of 1 base from V and 3 bases from J, the junction contained 4 bases not matched to a gene. In DNA form, the CDR3 reads TGTGCCAGCAGCTTAGTTGGGACAGGCCCTAATGAAAAACTGTTTTTT. This translates into CASSLVGTGPNEKLFF.

This chain links TRBV5-6 with TRBJ1-1, with TRBD1 as a possible D gene (6 bases). V was pared by 4 bases and J by 0 bases, with 13 bases between. Germline assignment: CDR1 SGHDT and CDR2 YYEEEE. This CDR3 contains 15 residues. This CDR3 is CASSGRQEMNTEAFF. The CDR3 region has the DNA TGTGCCAGCAGCGGGAGACAGGAGATGAACACTGAAGCTTTCTTT.

This sequence joins TRBV2 and TRBJ2-5; 7 nucleotides align to TRBD2. V trimming: 6 bases; J trimming: 5 bases; junction bases outside the gene matches: 6. This CDR3 has 13 amino acids. Germline V gives CDR1 SNHLY, CDR2 FYNNEI. This CDR3 is CASRWAGVETQYF. CDR3 DNA: TGTGCCAGCAGGTGGGCGGGGGTGGAGACCCAGTACTTC.

The chain uses TRBV7-3 and TRBJ2-2; tentative D call: TRBD2 (6 bases). Trimming cost V 8 bases and J 2 bases, with 15 bases left between them. CDR1 and CDR2 (germline): SGHTA, FQGTGA. The length of the CDR3 is 15 residues. CDR3 sequence (DNA): TGTGCCAGCTCCCAGGAGGGTATAAACACCGGGGAGCTGTTTTTT. It translates to CASSQEGINTGELFF. Together with reference TRBV7-3 and TRBJ2-2, the CDR3 gives the full variable domain: GAGVSQTPSNKVTEKGKYVELRCDPISGHTALYWYRQSLGQGPEFLIYFQGTGAADDSGLPNDRFFAVRPEGSVSTLKIQRTERGDSAVYLCASSQEGINTGELFFGEGSRLTVL.

The chain employs TRBV10-2 and TRBJ1-2; no clear D. The V end lost 7 bases, the J end lost 2 bases, and 11 bases lay between the germline ends. Per germline, CDR1 WSHSY and CDR2 SAAADI. This CDR3 is 13 amino acids long. The chain's CDR3 is CASNKGYNYGYTF. Here the CDR3 DNA reads TGCGCCAGCAATAAGGGCTACAACTATGGCTACACCTTC.

This clone was seen a handful of times. V and J are TRBV5-1 and TRBJ1-2; 7 positions agree with TRBD1. In germline, CDR1 is SGHRS, CDR2 YFSETQ. Trimming removed 2 bases from V and 5 bases from J; junction bases left unmatched: 3. The CDR3 is made up of 13 amino acids. The CDR3 DNA is TGCGCCAGCAGCTTAGCACAGGGGTATGGCTACACCTTC. This codes for CASSLAQGYGYTF.

The chain is built from TRBV5-1 and TRBJ2-3; D ambiguous. Germline lookup yields CDR1 SGHRS and CDR2 YFSETQ. Trimming took 0 bases from V and 2 from J, leaving 10 bases between them. The CDR3 loop spans 15 amino acids. DNA of the CDR3: TGCGCCAGCAGCTTGGTTGGCGGAATCACAGATACGCAGTATTTT. It yields the protein CASSLVGGITDTQYF.

This chain joins TRBV30 and TRBJ1-1; 9 bases align to TRBD1. The CDR3 spans 14 residues. The ends lost 3 bases at V and 3 bases at J; junction bases unmatched: 5. CDR1 is GTSNPN and CDR2 is SVGIG in the germline V gene (reference sequence). The CDR3 sequence is CAWSRDREDTEAFF. The CDR3 nucleotides read TGTGCCTGGAGCCGGGACAGGGAGGACACTGAAGCTTTCTTT.

CDR3 amino acids: CASSPLGTEIGYGYTF. The CDR3 bases are TGTGCCAGCAGCCCGTTAGGGACTGAGATAGGTTATGGCTACACCTTC. This chain connects TRBV11-2 to TRBJ1-2, with a weak D call TRBD1 (5 bases). Germline CDR1 is SGHAT and CDR2 is FQNNGV. V lost 5 bases and J lost 5, with 21 bases in between. The CDR3 extends over 16 amino acids. The variable domain in full, with the rest retrieved from reference TRBV11-2 and TRBJ1-2, is EAGVAQSPRYKIIEKRQSVAFWCNPISGHATLYWYQQILGQGPKLLIQFQNNGVVDDSQLPKDRFSAERLKGVDSTLKIQPAKLEDSAVYLCASSPLGTEIGYGYTFGSGTRLTVV.

This clone was counted only a few times. The J gene is TRBJ2-1, the V gene TRBV6-5; 9 nucleotides line up with TRBD1. The length of the CDR3 is 15 residues. The germline gives CDR1 MNHEY, CDR2 SVGAGI. Trimming removed 6 bases from V and 2 bases from J; junction bases left unmatched: 5. The CDR3 nucleotides read TGTGCCAGCAGCAAGGACAGGGGAGCCTACAATGAGCAGTTCTTC. As protein: CASSKDRGAYNEQFF.

This chain's CDR3 is CASSFGPGGDGYTF. CDR3 in DNA: TGCGCCAGCAGCTTTGGACCGGGGGGTGATGGCTACACCTTC. This chain uses TRBV5-1 with TRBJ1-2; D might be TRBD1 (5 bases). This CDR3 contains 14 residues. The V gene's germline CDR1 is SGHRS and CDR2 YFSETQ. Trimming took off 2 bases at V and 6 bases at J, with 14 bases between the two ends. The whole variable domain, filled in from reference TRBV5-1 and TRBJ1-2, reads KAGVTQTPRYLIKTRGQQVTLSCSPISGHRSVSWYQQTPGQGLQFLFEYFSETQRNKGNFPGRFSGRQFSNSRSEMNVSTLELGDSALYLCASSFGPGGDGYTFGSGTRLTVV.

The chain is built from TRBV7-9 and TRBJ1-1; the D is unclear. The CDR3 covers 12 residues. Deletions cut 5 bases from V and 10 bases from J, with 14 bases between. CDR1 and CDR2 (germline): SEHNR, FQNEAQ (reference sequence). In DNA form, the CDR3 reads TGTGCCAGCAGCCGTGGACCCGAAGGAGCTTTCTTT. Translating it yields CASSRGPEGAFF.

The rearrangement uses TRBV10-3 and TRBJ2-7, with TRBD2 matching 7 bases. From germline, CDR1 is ENHRY and CDR2 SYGVKD. The CDR3 totals 13 residues. Trimming at V came to 10 bases and at J to 2 bases, leaving 8 bases not matched to a gene. The CDR3 DNA sequence: TGTGCCAGCAGGCTAGCGGAGACCTACGAGCAGTACGTC. The encoded protein is CASRLAETYEQYV.

This clone was seen only a few times. CDR3 sequence: CASSWALGPRETQYF. The CDR3 DNA reads as TGTGCCAGCAGCTGGGCGTTAGGCCCCCGGGAGACCCAGTACTTC. The chain uses TRBV6-5 and TRBJ2-5; D unresolved. Germline values: CDR1 MNHEY, CDR2 SVGAGI. Trimming removed 6 bases at V and 5 bases at J, with 19 bases between. The CDR3 consists of 15 residues.

The chain carries TRBV18 and TRBJ1-1; D gene uncertain. Looked up from germline, CDR1 is KGHSH and CDR2 is LQKENI. V was pared by 3 bases and J by 8 bases, with 10 bases between. This CDR3 region has 12 residues. This CDR3 reads CASSPREPEAFF. The CDR3 region has the DNA TGTGCCAGCTCACCCCGGGAACCCGAAGCTTTCTTT.

The V and J genes are TRBV18 and TRBJ2-7; 9 nucleotides align to TRBD2. Germline V gene lookup returns CDR1 KGHSH and CDR2 LQKENI. V shed 3 bases, J shed 3 bases, and the junction held 6 bases outside the gene matches. There are 15 residues in the CDR3. DNA for the CDR3: TGTGCCAGCTCACCTGGGTTAGCGGGGGACTACGAGCAGTACGTC. It codes for CASSPGLAGDYEQYV.